This T cell receptor (beta chain) was identified during a study of PD-1 blockade in classical Hodgkin lymphoma. Whole-study context: Intravenous delivery of nivolumab at 3 mg/kg to patients occurred every 2 weeks. Study-level points and caveats: Patients starting nivolumab less than 1 year after ASCT had lower diversity and were excluded from later analyses. Researchers reported that CD4+ TCR diversity, though not CD8+, rose significantly by C4D1.

This table comes from immunoSEQ multiplex PCR, and its TCRdb copy is limited to in-frame clones, with some not included. This table holds about 64,000 clones, about 90% found once. Comment on this clone: The antigen remains undetermined.

Germline V gene lookup returns CDR1 GTSNPN and CDR2 SVGIG (reference sequence). V was cut by 1 base and J by 3 bases, with 7 bases left in between. The CDR3 consists of 12 residues. Described time point: cycle 4 day 1 (C4D1), after more than 5 weeks of nivolumab. Exposure to brentuximab vedotin varied, and each patient had relapsed following autologous stem cell transplantation. The patients, who had relapsed/refractory classical Hodgkin lymphoma, achieved best responses of complete response, partial response or progressive disease. This specimen consisted of peripheral blood mononuclear cells (PBMCs), obtained before the fourth cycle of nivolumab. The clonotype originates from a human donor with classical Hodgkin lymphoma. The rearrangement uses TRBV30 and TRBJ2-7; TRBD1 or TRBD2 may be the D gene (5 bases each). Here the CDR3 reads CAWSGGGYEQYF. DNA of the CDR3: TGTGCCTGGAGTGGTGGGGGCTACGAGCAGTACTTC.